This TCR beta chain was captured by sequencing in a study of blood T cells in healthy people across ages. In the study overall: With template switching, about one barcoded beta molecule was captured per two T cells.

It was with a sample-barcoded 5' primer and a J-beta primer mix that a second PCR of roughly 7 to 12 cycles was run. Each CDR3 protein is one row after TCRdb ran MiXCR on the 5' RACE reads. The sample records about 800,000 distinct CDR3 sequences, around half being singletons. The junction had 6 bases not matched to a gene; V was cut back by 1 base and J by 2 bases. Germline CDR1 is MGHRA and CDR2 is YSYEKL. This CDR3 has 17 amino acids. Donors each provided about 9.5 milliliters of peripheral blood. V gene TRBV4-1 combines with J gene TRBJ2-5; 11 bases map to TRBD1. The specimen was blood. This TCR came from an elderly man in good health. CDR3 protein: CASSQGGQGGRQETQYF. The CDR3, as DNA: TGCGCCAGCAGCCAAGGGGGACAGGGGGGACGTCAAGAGACCCAGTACTTC.